The TCR beta chain described here comes from a study of PD-L1 blockade in urothelial cancer. Time point here: pretreatment peripheral blood. TCRdb's copy holds only in-frame clones and misses some; the assay was immunoSEQ multiplex PCR. Of around 130,000 clones in the sample, 84% were seen once. The germline gives CDR1 SNHLY, CDR2 FYNNEI. Deletions cut 4 bases from V and 4 bases from J, with 13 bases between. The CDR3 is made up of 15 amino acids. Here the sequenced sample was PBMCs, taken around atezolizumab (anti-PD-L1) treatment. This TCR derives from a man aged 50 to 59 with urothelial cancer. The chain employs TRBV2 and TRBJ2-2; D is possibly TRBD2 (6 bases). CDR3 bases: TGTGCCAGCAGTGGGGATAGCGGCAGCACCGGGGAGCTGTTTTTT. Protein sequence: CASSGDSGSTGELFF.